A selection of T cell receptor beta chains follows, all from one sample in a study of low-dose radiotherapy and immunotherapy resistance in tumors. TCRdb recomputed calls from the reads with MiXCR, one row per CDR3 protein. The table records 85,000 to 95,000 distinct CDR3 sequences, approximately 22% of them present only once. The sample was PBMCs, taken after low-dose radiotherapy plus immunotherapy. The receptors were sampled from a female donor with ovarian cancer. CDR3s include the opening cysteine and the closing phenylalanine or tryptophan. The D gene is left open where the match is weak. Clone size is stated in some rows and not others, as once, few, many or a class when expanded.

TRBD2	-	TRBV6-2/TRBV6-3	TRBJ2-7	TGTGCCACCATGGTTCGGACTAGAGCTAGCGAGCAGTACTTC	CATMVRTRASEQYF
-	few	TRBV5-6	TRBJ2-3	TGTGCCAGCAGCTTGGATGCGGGCAGGGAGGTAGATACGCAGTATTTT	CASSLDAGREVDTQYF
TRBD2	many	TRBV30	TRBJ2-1	TGTGCCCTCTCAAGCGGGAGTGGTTGGAATGAGCAGTTCTTC	CALSSGSGWNEQFF
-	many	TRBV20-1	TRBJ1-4	TGCAGTGCCTACCGGGGAGGAGAGAAACTGTTTTTT	CSAYRGGEKLFF
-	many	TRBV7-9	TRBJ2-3	TGTGCCAGCAGCTTTCGCGGAAAAGATACGCAGTATTTT	CASSFRGKDTQYF
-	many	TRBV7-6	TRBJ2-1	TGTGCCAGCAGCCTCGGGGCAGGATACAATGAGCAGTTCTTC	CASSLGAGYNEQFF
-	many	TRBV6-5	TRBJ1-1	TGTGCCAGCAGTTACGGAGCGTGGGCTTTCTTT	CASSYGAWAFF
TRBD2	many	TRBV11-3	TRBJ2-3	TGTGCCAGCAGCTTATGGGGTACTCTAGCGGGAGGGTCAGATACGCAGTATTTT	CASSLWGTLAGGSDTQYF
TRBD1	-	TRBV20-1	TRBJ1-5	TGCAGTGCTAGAGGGGACAGTGGAGCAAATCAGCCCCAGCATTTT	CSARGDSGANQPQHF
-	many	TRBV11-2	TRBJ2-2	TGTGCCAGCAGCTTAGATCGCCGGGTCGGGGAGCTGTTTTTT	CASSLDRRVGELFF
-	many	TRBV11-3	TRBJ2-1	TGTGCCAGCACCGAAGCCGCGGACAGATACAATGAGCAGTTCTTC	CASTEAADRYNEQFF
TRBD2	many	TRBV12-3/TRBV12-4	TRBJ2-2	TGTGCCAGCAGGTCCACTAGCGGAACGAACACCGGGGAGCTGTTTTTT	CASRSTSGTNTGELFF
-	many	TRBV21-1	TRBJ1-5	TGTGCCAGCAGCAAAGACTTGAGGGGGGACAATCAGCCCCAGCATTTT	CASSKDLRGDNQPQHF
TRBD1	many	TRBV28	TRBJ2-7	TGTGCCAGCAGGAACAGGGGCTTATTCTACGAGCAGTACTTC	CASRNRGLFYEQYF
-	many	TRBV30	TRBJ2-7	TGTGCCTGGAGTGCCTCAGTCCTAGCGAGCTACGAGCAGTACTTC	CAWSASVLASYEQYF
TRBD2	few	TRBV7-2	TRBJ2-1	TGTGCCAGCAGCTTAATAGGGCTAGCGGGAGTTCAGGAGCAGTTCTTC	CASSLIGLAGVQEQFF
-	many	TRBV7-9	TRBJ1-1	TGTGCCAGCAGCTTACCTTCGGCAGGCGATAGCACTGAAGCTTTCTTT	CASSLPSAGDSTEAFF
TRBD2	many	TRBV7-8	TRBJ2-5	TGTGCCAGCAGTGCGATCGGGGGGGCAAAGACCCAGTACTTC	CASSAIGGAKTQYF
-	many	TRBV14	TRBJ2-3	TGTGCCAGCAGCCCCAGCACAGATACGCAGTATTTT	CASSPSTDTQYF
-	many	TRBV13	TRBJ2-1	TGTGCCAGCAGCCCCGCTGGGGGTTTTAATGAGCAGTTCTTC	CASSPAGGFNEQFF
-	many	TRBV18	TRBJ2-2	TGTGCCAGCTCACCACCAGGCGGGGTGTCCGGGGAGCTGTTTTTT	CASSPPGGVSGELFF
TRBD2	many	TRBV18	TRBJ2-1	TGTGCCAGCTCACGGATAACTAGCGGGAGTAAAGACAATGAGCAGTTCTTC	CASSRITSGSKDNEQFF
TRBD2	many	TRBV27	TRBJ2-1	TGTGCCAGCAGTTTCCTAGCGGGACGCAATGAGCAGTTCTTC	CASSFLAGRNEQFF
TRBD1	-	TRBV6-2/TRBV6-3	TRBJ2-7	TGTGCCAGCATTGGGACAGGTCCGCCCTTCTACGAGCAGTACTTC	CASIGTGPPFYEQYF
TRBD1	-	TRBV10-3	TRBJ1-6	TGTGCCATCGGCCGGGACAGCCGTCAATATAATTCACCCCTCCACTTT	CAIGRDSRQYNSPLHF
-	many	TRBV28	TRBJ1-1	TGTGCCAGCAGTTTAGGTCGGGTCACTGAAGCTTTCTTT	CASSLGRVTEAFF
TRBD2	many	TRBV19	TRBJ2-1	TGTGCCAGTAGTATAGAGAATCCGGGACTAGCGTTCTACAATGAGCAGTTCTTC	CASSIENPGLAFYNEQFF
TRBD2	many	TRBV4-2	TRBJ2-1	TGTGCCAGCAGCCATCAGAGCGGGGGAGGATACAATGAGCAGTTCTTC	CASSHQSGGGYNEQFF
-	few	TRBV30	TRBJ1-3	TGTGCCTGGAGTGTCGCTCTCGGAAACACCATATATTTT	CAWSVALGNTIYF